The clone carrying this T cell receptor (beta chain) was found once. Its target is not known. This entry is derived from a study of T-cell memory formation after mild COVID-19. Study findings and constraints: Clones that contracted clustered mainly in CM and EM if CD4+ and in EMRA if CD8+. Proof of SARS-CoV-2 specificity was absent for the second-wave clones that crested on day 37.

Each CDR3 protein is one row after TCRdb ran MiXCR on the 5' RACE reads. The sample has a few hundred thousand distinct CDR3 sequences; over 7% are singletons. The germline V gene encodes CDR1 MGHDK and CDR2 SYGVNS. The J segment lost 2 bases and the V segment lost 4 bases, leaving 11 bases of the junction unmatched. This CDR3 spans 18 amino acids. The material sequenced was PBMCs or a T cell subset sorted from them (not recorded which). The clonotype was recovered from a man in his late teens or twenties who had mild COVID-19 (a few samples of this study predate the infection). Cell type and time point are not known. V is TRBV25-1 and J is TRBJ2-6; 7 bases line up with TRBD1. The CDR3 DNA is TGTGCCAGCAGTGCCCCCCCACAGACAGGGACTGGGGCCAACGTCCTGACTTTC. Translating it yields CASSAPPQTGTGANVLTF. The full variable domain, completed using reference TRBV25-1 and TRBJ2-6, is EADIYQTPRYLVIGTGKKITLECSQTMGHDKMYWYQQDPGMELHLIHYSYGVNSTEKGDLSSESTVSRIRTEHFPLTLESARPSHTSQYLCASSAPPQTGTGANVLTFGAGSRLTVL.